The sequence of this T cell receptor (beta chain) was determined in a study of cytomegalovirus exposure and HLA in healthy donors. Looking at the study overall: Sequencing of approximately 190 million T cells in an earlier analysis found 100 million to 140 million unique TCR beta sequences.

This clone showed up just a few times. Its antigen is still unknown. The PCR employed 60 Vbeta primers together with 13 Jbeta primers. Sequencing used immunoSEQ multiplex PCR; TCRdb keeps in-frame clones, though not all of them. Here the sample spans 200,000 or so clones, approximately 79% being singletons. Germline-derived CDR1 and CDR2 are KGHSH and LQKENI. Trimming left V 1 base short and J 1 base short, with 13 bases between. The CDR3 totals 16 residues. Findings and caveats of the study: Analysis performed later found more than 15,000 TCR beta sequences associated with HLA alleles at 0.05 false discovery rate. Compared with the roughly 700-donor mean, an Asian-associated ancestry cluster reportedly had fewer N-insertions, according to a later analysis. Most of the CMV-associated TCR beta chains (in a later analysis) appeared to be HLA-restricted.

This sequence originates from a man aged 35-49 years in good health and CMV-seropositive. This chain connects TRBV18 to TRBJ2-5; D is unresolved. The specimen sequenced was PBMCs. The CDR3 spells CASSPRGGLGQETQYF. CDR3 nucleotide sequence: TGTGCCAGCTCACCACGTGGCGGTCTGGGCCAAGAGACCCAGTACTTC. The variable domain in full, with the rest retrieved from reference TRBV18 and TRBJ2-5, is NAGVMQNPRHLVRRRGQEARLRCSPMKGHSHVYWYRQLPEEGLKFMVYLQKENIIDESGMPKERFSAEFPKEGPSILRIQQVVRGDSAAYFCASSPRGGLGQETQYFGPGTRLLVL.